This T cell receptor (beta chain) was obtained from a study of shared clonotypes between healthy human individuals. Overall study findings and caveats: The study generally estimated greater richness for naive than memory subsets.

On this clone: The antigen is undetermined.

For every subset, genomic DNA was evenly distributed across several immunoSEQ plates. Data came from immunoSEQ multiplex PCR; TCRdb stores just in-frame clones and leaves some out. Of about 2 million clones listed, approximately 94% were seen once; the top ten hold approximately 1.2%. This CDR3 has 10 amino acids. CDR1 MGHDK and CDR2 SYGVNS come from the germline V gene. V was trimmed by 8 bases and J by 10 bases, leaving 10 bases between them. Terminally differentiated effector memory CD45RA+ cells were left out of the naive CD8 fraction, which was CD45RO-negative and positively selected for CCR7. The receptor's source is a man aged 18 to 35 in good health. The rearrangement links TRBV25-1 to TRBJ2-3; D unresolved. Sequenced input: naive CD8+ T cells sorted from blood. CDR3 sequence (DNA): TGTGCCAGCGGAGACCCGGCGCAGTATTTT. Its translation: CASGDPAQYF. The complete variable domain, with remaining parts taken from reference TRBV25-1 and TRBJ2-3, reads EADIYQTPRYLVIGTGKKITLECSQTMGHDKMYWYQQDPGMELHLIHYSYGVNSTEKGDLSSESTVSRIRTEHFPLTLESARPSHTSQYLCASGDPAQYFGPGTRLTVL.